The rows below give T cell receptor beta chains drawn from one sample of a study of human CD4 T cells and Enterobacteriaceae. Sequenced by immunoSEQ multiplex PCR; TCRdb stores in-frame clones only, minus some. The sample includes fewer than 35,000 clones, 65% to 85% of them seen just once. Sequencing was carried out using memory CD4+ T cells from blood. The receptors were gathered from a human donor in good health. Both conserved end residues are part of each CDR3. The D gene is left open where the match is weak. A row's size may be missing; if present it is once, few, many or a size class.

abundance: .
v_gene: TRBV2
j_gene: TRBJ2-1
d_gene: .
CDR3aa: CASSPNSSPYNEQFF
CDR3nt: TGTGCCAGCAGTCCTAACAGTAGCCCCTACAATGAGCAGTTCTTC

abundance: .
v_gene: TRBV27
j_gene: TRBJ1-2
d_gene: TRBD1
CDR3aa: CASGQGYGYTF
CDR3nt: TGTGCCAGTGGACAGGGGTATGGCTACACCTTC

abundance: once
v_gene: TRBV6-6
j_gene: TRBJ2-2
d_gene: TRBD2
CDR3aa: CASANIAGGRTGELFF
CDR3nt: TGTGCCAGCGCCAACATAGCGGGGGGGCGGACCGGGGAGCTGTTTTTT

abundance: .
v_gene: TRBV5-6
j_gene: TRBJ2-2
d_gene: .
CDR3aa: CASSALTRNTGELFF
CDR3nt: TGTGCCAGCAGCGCGCTGACAAGGAACACCGGGGAGCTGTTTTTT

abundance: .
v_gene: TRBV7-3
j_gene: TRBJ2-3
d_gene: .
CDR3aa: CASSLSTQPRAREDTQYF
CDR3nt: TGTGCCAGCAGCTTATCAACCCAGCCCCGGGCAAGGGAAGATACGCAGTATTTT

abundance: .
v_gene: TRBV6-1
j_gene: TRBJ2-7
d_gene: TRBD1
CDR3aa: CASSEALDGQGKYF
CDR3nt: TGTGCCAGCAGTGAAGCGCTGGACGGACAGGGAAAGTACTTC

abundance: once
v_gene: TRBV7-8
j_gene: TRBJ2-7
d_gene: .
CDR3aa: CASSLGGPTFEQYF
CDR3nt: TGTGCCAGCAGCTTAGGGGGGCCCACCTTCGAGCAGTACTTC

abundance: few
v_gene: TRBV6-6
j_gene: TRBJ1-5
d_gene: .
CDR3aa: CASSYSRTHQPQHF
CDR3nt: TGTGCCAGCAGTTATAGCAGGACCCATCAGCCCCAGCATTTT

abundance: .
v_gene: TRBV6-5
j_gene: TRBJ2-7
d_gene: .
CDR3aa: CASSHHLEQYF
CDR3nt: TGTGCCAGCAGTCACCACTTGGAGCAGTACTTC

abundance: .
v_gene: TRBV9
j_gene: TRBJ2-7
d_gene: .
CDR3aa: CASSVGPGPYEQYF
CDR3nt: TGTGCCAGCAGCGTAGGCCCAGGGCCCTACGAGCAGTACTTC

abundance: .
v_gene: TRBV6-5
j_gene: TRBJ1-2
d_gene: .
CDR3aa: CASKGGPSGRYGYTF
CDR3nt: TGTGCCAGCAAGGGGGGACCGTCGGGGAGATATGGCTACACCTTC

abundance: .
v_gene: TRBV14
j_gene: TRBJ1-2
d_gene: .
CDR3aa: CASSPGLNYGYTF
CDR3nt: TGTGCCAGCAGCCCTGGACTGAACTATGGCTACACCTTC

abundance: .
v_gene: TRBV7-2
j_gene: TRBJ2-1
d_gene: TRBD2
CDR3aa: CASSLEAGGPYNEQFF
CDR3nt: TGTGCCAGCAGCTTAGAGGCGGGGGGGCCCTACAATGAGCAGTTCTTC

abundance: .
v_gene: TRBV5-4
j_gene: TRBJ1-2
d_gene: .
CDR3aa: CASSQEDNNYGYTF
CDR3nt: TGTGCCAGCAGCCAAGAAGACAATAACTATGGCTACACCTTC

abundance: .
v_gene: TRBV9
j_gene: TRBJ1-1
d_gene: TRBD1
CDR3aa: CASSVRTGGGTEAFF
CDR3nt: TGTGCCAGCAGCGTAAGGACAGGGGGCGGCACTGAAGCTTTCTTT

abundance: .
v_gene: TRBV5-1
j_gene: TRBJ1-2
d_gene: TRBD1
CDR3aa: CASSPEGQFYGYTF
CDR3nt: TGCGCCAGCAGCCCCGAGGGACAGTTCTATGGCTACACCTTC

abundance: .
v_gene: TRBV11-2
j_gene: TRBJ2-7
d_gene: .
CDR3aa: CASLQNYEQYF
CDR3nt: TGTGCCAGCCTCCAAAACTACGAGCAGTACTTC

abundance: once
v_gene: TRBV5-1
j_gene: TRBJ2-1
d_gene: .
CDR3aa: CASSESRRGQFF
CDR3nt: TGCGCCAGCAGTGAAAGTCGTCGTGGGCAGTTCTTC

abundance: .
v_gene: TRBV11-2
j_gene: TRBJ1-2
d_gene: TRBD1
CDR3aa: CASSLVTGGLLYGYTF
CDR3nt: TGTGCCAGCAGCTTAGTCACAGGGGGATTACTCTATGGCTACACCTTC

abundance: .
v_gene: TRBV5-1
j_gene: TRBJ2-5
d_gene: TRBD2
CDR3aa: CASTPRGGPGQETQYF
CDR3nt: TGCGCCAGCACCCCTCGGGGGGGGCCGGGGCAAGAGACCCAGTACTTC

abundance: .
v_gene: TRBV5-1
j_gene: TRBJ2-7
d_gene: .
CDR3aa: CASSVSGTRTYEQYF
CDR3nt: TGCGCCAGCAGCGTTTCCGGGACACGAACCTACGAGCAGTACTTC

abundance: .
v_gene: TRBV19
j_gene: TRBJ2-2
d_gene: TRBD1
CDR3aa: CASSQGTEINTGELFF
CDR3nt: TGTGCCAGTAGTCAAGGGACAGAGATAAACACCGGGGAGCTGTTTTTT

abundance: .
v_gene: TRBV27
j_gene: TRBJ2-5
d_gene: TRBD2
CDR3aa: CASSLRSAGGGGYQETQYF
CDR3nt: TGTGCCAGCAGTTTACGCTCAGCGGGAGGCGGAGGGTACCAAGAGACCCAGTACTTC

abundance: .
v_gene: TRBV5-1
j_gene: TRBJ1-2
d_gene: TRBD1
CDR3aa: CASSPVPGQRGGGYTF
CDR3nt: TGCGCCAGCAGCCCTGTCCCGGGACAGAGAGGGGGTGGCTACACCTTC

abundance: .
v_gene: TRBV14
j_gene: TRBJ2-3
d_gene: .
CDR3aa: CASSQLVTQYF
CDR3nt: TGTGCCAGCAGCCAACTTGTTACGCAGTATTTT

abundance: few
v_gene: TRBV5-5
j_gene: TRBJ1-1
d_gene: .
CDR3aa: CASSLITGSATEAFF
CDR3nt: TGTGCCAGCAGCTTGATTACAGGGTCGGCCACTGAAGCTTTCTTT

abundance: once
v_gene: TRBV4-1
j_gene: TRBJ2-3
d_gene: TRBD2
CDR3aa: CASSPGLATDTQYF
CDR3nt: TGCGCCAGCAGCCCGGGACTAGCAACAGATACGCAGTATTTT

abundance: .
v_gene: TRBV6-1
j_gene: TRBJ2-1
d_gene: .
CDR3aa: CASTLEGGPANEQFF
CDR3nt: TGTGCCAGCACCTTGGAGGGGGGGCCGGCCAATGAGCAGTTCTTC

abundance: .
v_gene: TRBV6-6
j_gene: TRBJ2-2
d_gene: TRBD1
CDR3aa: CASSRRTGEFGELFF
CDR3nt: TGTGCCAGCAGCCGACGGACAGGGGAATTCGGGGAGCTGTTTTTT

abundance: .
v_gene: TRBV7-9
j_gene: TRBJ2-3
d_gene: .
CDR3aa: CASSFGGPSDTQYF
CDR3nt: TGTGCCAGCAGCTTTGGCGGACCCTCAGATACGCAGTATTTT

abundance: .
v_gene: TRBV28
j_gene: TRBJ1-5
d_gene: TRBD1
CDR3aa: CASREGGGGQPQHF
CDR3nt: TGTGCCAGCCGGGAAGGGGGCGGAGGACAGCCCCAGCATTTT

abundance: .
v_gene: TRBV6-5
j_gene: TRBJ1-1
d_gene: .
CDR3aa: CASRRMNTEAFF
CDR3nt: TGTGCCAGCAGGAGGATGAACACTGAAGCTTTCTTT

abundance: once
v_gene: TRBV19
j_gene: TRBJ1-1
d_gene: .
CDR3aa: CASSITMNTEAFF
CDR3nt: TGTGCCAGTAGTATTACCATGAACACTGAAGCTTTCTTT

abundance: .
v_gene: TRBV27
j_gene: TRBJ1-5
d_gene: TRBD1
CDR3aa: CASSPRQGGQPQHF
CDR3nt: TGTGCCAGCAGTCCCCGACAGGGAGGTCAGCCCCAGCATTTT

abundance: .
v_gene: TRBV18
j_gene: TRBJ1-1
d_gene: .
CDR3aa: CASSQGTGSFF
CDR3nt: TGTGCCAGCTCACAAGGGACGGGCTCTTTCTTT

abundance: .
v_gene: TRBV10-3
j_gene: TRBJ2-1
d_gene: TRBD2
CDR3aa: CAISASGGTNEQFF
CDR3nt: TGTGCCATCAGTGCAAGCGGGGGGACAAATGAGCAGTTCTTC